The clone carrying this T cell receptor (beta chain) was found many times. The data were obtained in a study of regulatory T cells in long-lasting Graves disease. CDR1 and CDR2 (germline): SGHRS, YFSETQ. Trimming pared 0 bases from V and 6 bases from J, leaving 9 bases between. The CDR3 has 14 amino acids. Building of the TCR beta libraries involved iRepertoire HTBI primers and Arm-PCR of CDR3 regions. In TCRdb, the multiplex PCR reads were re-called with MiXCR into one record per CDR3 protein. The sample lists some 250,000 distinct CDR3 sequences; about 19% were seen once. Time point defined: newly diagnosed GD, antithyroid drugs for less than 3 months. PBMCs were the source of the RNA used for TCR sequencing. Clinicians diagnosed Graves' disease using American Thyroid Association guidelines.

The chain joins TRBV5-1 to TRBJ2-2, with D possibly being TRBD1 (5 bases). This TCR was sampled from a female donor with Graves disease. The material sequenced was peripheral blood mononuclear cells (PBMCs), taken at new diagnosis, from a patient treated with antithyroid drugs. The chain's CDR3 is CASSLEQGAGELFF. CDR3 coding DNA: TGCGCCAGCAGCTTGGAGCAGGGTGCCGGGGAGCTGTTTTTT.